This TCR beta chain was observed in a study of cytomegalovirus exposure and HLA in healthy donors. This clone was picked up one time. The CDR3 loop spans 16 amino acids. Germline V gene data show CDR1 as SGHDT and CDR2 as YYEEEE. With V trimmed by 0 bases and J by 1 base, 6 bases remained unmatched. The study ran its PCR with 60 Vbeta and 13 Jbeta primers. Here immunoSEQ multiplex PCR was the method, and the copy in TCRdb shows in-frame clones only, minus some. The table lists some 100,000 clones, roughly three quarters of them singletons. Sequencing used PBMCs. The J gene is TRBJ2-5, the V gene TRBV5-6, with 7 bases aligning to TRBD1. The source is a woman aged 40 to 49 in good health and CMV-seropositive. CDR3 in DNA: TGTGCCAGCAGCTTGGGAGCACAGGGGATCCAAGAGACCCAGTACTTC. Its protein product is CASSLGAQGIQETQYF.